These 28 T cell receptor beta chains share one sample of origin, sequenced in a study of CD8+CD57+ T cells in acquired aplastic anemia. Patients picked for sequencing had shown CD8+CD57+ cell expansion detected by flow cytometry. For CDR3 and TCR beta VDJ profiling, genomic DNA was the template used. TCRdb re-derived calls from the reads in MiXCR, one entry per CDR3 protein. The sample has about 180,000 distinct CDR3 sequences, around 50% seen once. The specimen sequenced was sorted CD4+, CD8+, or CD8+CD57+ T cells (not recorded which) from PBMCs. Receptors were obtained from a human donor with aplastic anemia.

This chain links TRBV7-2 with TRBJ2-3; no clear D. This CDR3 spans 11 amino acids. Per germline, CDR1 SGHTA and CDR2 FQGNSA. V lost 5 bases and J lost 8, with 8 bases in between. CDR3 nucleotides: TGTGCCAGCAGCAGAGCGAGTACGCAGTATTTT. It translates to CASSRASTQYF.

This clonotype was seen repeatedly, ten times or more. Written as DNA, the CDR3 is TGTGCCAGCAGCGTAGACCAGGAGCGTGGCGAGCAGTACTTC. Translated: CASSVDQERGEQYF. This chain links TRBV9 with TRBJ2-7; D unclear. Looked up from germline, CDR1 is SGDLS and CDR2 is YYNGEE. V lost 0 bases, J lost 6 bases, and 13 bases lay in between. This CDR3 comprises 14 residues.

Note on this clonotype: One base away lies a much larger clone, so this may be a sequencing read error. This chain links TRBV9 with TRBJ1-2; D possibly corresponds to TRBD1 (5 bases). V was cut by 3 bases and J by 4 bases, with 19 bases left in between. The CDR3 has 16 residues. Germline V lookup: CDR1 SGDLS, CDR2 YYNGEE. The chain's CDR3 is CASSASLGVSAYGYTF. CDR3 nucleotides: TGTGCCAGCAGCGCTTCCTTGGGGGTATCCGCCTATGGCTACACCTTC.

In its sample, this clonotype was seen a few times. The V gene is TRBV28, the J gene TRBJ1-6, with TRBD1 matching over 8 bases. CDR1 and CDR2 from the germline V gene are MDHEN and SYDVKM. V lost 0 bases, J lost 9 bases, and 1 base stayed unmatched. The CDR3 runs 14 residues. The DNA of the CDR3 is TGTGCCAGCAGTTTATGGGGGACAGGTTCACCCCTCCACTTT. Amino acid sequence: CASSLWGTGSPLHF.

The J gene is TRBJ2-2, the V gene TRBV7-8; no reliable D call. The CDR3 length is 14 residues. The germline V and J ends were trimmed by 2 bases and 6 bases, with 10 bases remaining between them. Germline V lookup: CDR1 SGHVS, CDR2 FQNEAQ. The CDR3 DNA follows: TGTGCCAGCAGCTTATCCCTTAGGTCCGGGGAGCTGTTTTTT. It encodes CASSLSLRSGELFF.

The count of this clonotype is one. Just one base apart from a much larger clone, this may be a read error. The V call is TRBV5-8, the J call TRBJ1-1; D is undetermined. The CDR3 covers 11 residues. Per the germline V gene, CDR1 is SGHTS and CDR2 is YDEGEE. V dropped 0 bases and J dropped 4 bases, with 1 base sitting between them. The CDR3 DNA reads TGTGCCAGCAGCTTGGTCACTGAAGCTTTCTTT. Its protein is CASSLVTEAFF.

This clonotype occurred a few times. The chain joins TRBV2 to TRBJ1-4; 7 bases are shared with TRBD1. From germline, CDR1 is SNHLY and CDR2 FYNNEI. This CDR3 has 15 amino acids. V trimming: 7 bases; J trimming: 7 bases; junction bases outside the gene matches: 12. The DNA for the CDR3 is TGTGCCAGCACAAGGGACAGTGGTTTGGGTGAAAAACTGTTTTTT. It encodes CASTRDSGLGEKLFF.

V and J are TRBV11-2 and TRBJ2-5; maybe TRBD1 (6 bases). Germline values: CDR1 SGHAT, CDR2 FQNNGV. This CDR3 has 12 amino acids. V lost 6 bases, J lost 5 bases, and 10 bases lay in between. In nucleotides, the CDR3 is TGTGCCAGCAGACACAGGGCGGAGACCCAGTACTTC. It is translated as CASRHRAETQYF.

The sample holds many counts of this clonotype. This sequence joins TRBV19 and TRBJ1-1; D might be TRBD1 (5 bases). Germline V gene lookup returns CDR1 LNHDA and CDR2 SQIVND (reference sequence). Between the trimmed V and J ends, which lost 2 bases and 6 bases, there was a span of 13 bases. The CDR3 is made up of 14 amino acids. For the CDR3, the DNA is TGTGCCAGTAGTATAACCCAGGGATCAGCTGAAGCTTTCTTT. It translates to CASSITQGSAEAFF.

This clonotype came up many times. This chain connects TRBV5-1 to TRBJ2-1; no clear D gene. This CDR3 contains 14 residues. Trimming took off 2 bases at V and 7 bases at J, with 13 bases between the two ends. CDR1 is SGHRS and CDR2 is YFSETQ in the germline V gene. CDR3 nucleotides: TGCGCCAGCAGCTTCAATGGGATCATGAATGAGCAGTTCTTC. This gives the protein CASSFNGIMNEQFF.

The chain recombines TRBV20-1 with TRBJ2-5; a weak D match, TRBD2 (6 bases). This CDR3 has 12 amino acids. V was shortened by 5 bases and J by 4 bases, with 11 bases between the two germline ends. Germline values: CDR1 DFQATT, CDR2 SNEGSKA (reference sequence). In DNA form, the CDR3 reads TGCAGTGCTCGCCCGGGACTAGAGACCCAGTACTTC. Protein sequence: CSARPGLETQYF.

This clonotype has just a few counts. The chain recombines TRBV10-3 with TRBJ1-2; tentative D call: TRBD1 (5 bases). Trimming cost V 11 bases and J 8 bases, with 21 bases left between them. Germline V gene data show CDR1 as ENHRY and CDR2 as SYGVKD. This CDR3 contains 13 residues. The CDR3 loop reads CACSPDYRTGYTF. DNA for the CDR3: TGTGCCTGCAGTCCAGACTACAGGACCGGCTACACCTTC.

Only one count was recorded for this clonotype. At one of its ends the junction is not consistent with the germline gene, which may arise from a read error. V usage is TRBV14 and J usage is TRBJ2-2; D is possibly TRBD2 (7 bases). Germline CDR1 is SGHDN and CDR2 is FVKESK. This CDR3 has 13 amino acids. The CDR3 sequence: CASSQFRTGGLFF. The CDR3 DNA is TGTGCCAGCAGCCAGTTCCGGACCGGGGGGCTGTTCTTT.

This clonotype came up many times. The rearrangement uses TRBV10-3 and TRBJ1-1; the match to TRBD1 covers 7 bases. This CDR3 has 13 amino acids. With V trimmed by 8 bases and J by 1 base, 4 bases remained unmatched. Germline V lookup: CDR1 ENHRY, CDR2 SYGVKD. The CDR3 nucleotides read TGTGCCATCCGTCGACAGGGGAACACTGAAGCTTTCTTT. Encoded protein: CAIRRQGNTEAFF.

This clonotype has a count of ten or more. The CDR3 sequence is CASSSLTSGDTDTQYF. The CDR3 DNA reads as TGTGCCAGCAGCTCCCTGACTAGCGGGGACACAGATACGCAGTATTTT. The chain uses TRBV5-4 and TRBJ2-3; TRBD2 aligns across 11 bases. CDR1 and CDR2 from the germline V gene are SGHNT and YYREEE (reference sequence). Unmatched junction bases numbered 5, after V lost 3 bases and J lost 2 bases. The CDR3 runs 16 residues. Looking up the rest from reference TRBV5-4 and TRBJ2-3 gives the full variable domain: ETGVTQSPTHLIKTRGQQVTLRCSSQSGHNTVSWYQQALGQGPQFIFQYYREEENGRGNFPPRFSGLQFPNYSSELNVNALELDDSALYLCASSSLTSGDTDTQYFGPGTRLTVL.

The chain joins TRBV24-1 to TRBJ2-1, with 9 nucleotides matching TRBD1. Germline V gene sequence: CDR1 KGHDR, CDR2 SFDVKD. The CDR3 consists of 12 residues. The V and J ends lost 3 bases and 15 bases, in that order; junction bases with no gene match: 5. Here the CDR3 DNA reads TGTGCCACCAGTGATCCTGGACAGGGGTGGTTCTTC. It yields the protein CATSDPGQGWFF.

The V and J genes are TRBV7-9 and TRBJ1-1, with 7 bases matching TRBD1. Germline CDR1 and CDR2: SEHNR and FQNEAQ (reference sequence). The CDR3 is made up of 11 amino acids. CDR3 sequence: CESQGGIEAFF. The CDR3 nucleotides read TGTGAGTCTCAGGGGGGGATTGAAGCTTTCTTT.

The chain recombines TRBV15 with TRBJ2-7; a possible D gene is TRBD2 (7 bases). CDR1 and CDR2 from the germline V gene are LNHNV and YYDKDF (reference sequence). This CDR3 comprises 14 residues. The V gene lost 1 base and the J gene lost 6 bases, with 13 bases spanning the gap. CDR3: CATSRGRGAGEQYF. CDR3 bases: TGTGCCACCAGCAGAGGTCGGGGGGCGGGCGAGCAGTACTTC.

This rearrangement joins TRBV6-4 to TRBJ2-3; 9 positions match TRBD2. The CDR3 loop spans 14 amino acids. Losses at the gene ends were 2 bases for V and 3 bases for J; bases not matched to a gene: 0. The germline V gene encodes CDR1 MRHNA and CDR2 SNTAGT. CDR3 nucleotides: TGTGCCAGCAGTGACGCGGGGGGGACAGATACGCAGTATTTT. It yields the protein CASSDAGGTDTQYF.

This clonotype was detected a few times. V usage is TRBV3-1 and J usage is TRBJ1-4; no definite D call. V was shortened by 4 bases and J by 7 bases, with 16 bases between the two germline ends. The length of the CDR3 is 15 residues. Germline CDR1 reads LGHDT; CDR2 reads YNNKEL (reference sequence). CDR3 DNA sequence: TGTGCCAGCAGCCGTACGTGGGGTTCTGGTGAAAAACTGTTTTTT. Encoded protein: CASSRTWGSGEKLFF.

The genes are TRBV2 and TRBJ1-2, with TRBD1 matching 12 bases. Per the germline V gene, CDR1 is SNHLY and CDR2 is FYNNEI. Trimming cost V 4 bases and J 6 bases; bases outside gene matches: 3. This CDR3 is built from 14 residues. CDR3 nucleotide sequence: TGTGCCAGCAGTGTGGGACAGGGGGCCGATGGCTACACCTTC. Its protein is CASSVGQGADGYTF.

V is TRBV29-1 and J is TRBJ2-7; a weak D match, TRBD2 (6 bases). Trimming shortened V by 8 bases and J by 0 bases, and 11 bases separated the two germline ends. The germline V gene encodes CDR1 SQVTM and CDR2 ANQGSEA. The CDR3 loop spans 12 amino acids. In nucleotides, the CDR3 is TGCAGCTTTTCCGGGAGCTCCTACGAGCAGTACTTC. Its translation is CSFSGSSYEQYF.

J is TRBJ1-2 and V is TRBV2; no firm D call. V was cut by 0 bases and J by 8 bases, with 10 bases left in between. Germline V gene data show CDR1 as SNHLY and CDR2 as FYNNEI. This CDR3 is built from 13 residues. CDR3 coding DNA: TGTGCCAGCAGTGAAGCCTGGGGTGGAGGCTACACCTTC. This encodes CASSEAWGGGYTF. Full variable domain (outside the CDR3, taken from reference TRBV2 and TRBJ1-2): EPEVTQTPSHQVTQMGQEVILRCVPISNHLYFYWYRQILGQKVEFLVSFYNNEISEKSEIFDDQFSVERPDGSNFTLKIRSTKLEDSAMYFCASSEAWGGGYTFGSGTRLTVV.

The gene calls are TRBV20-1 and TRBJ2-1; 7 bases map to TRBD2. The J call may be incorrect, as the DNA end agrees better with TRBJ2-5. The length of the CDR3 is 17 residues. CDR1 is DFQATT and CDR2 is SNEGSKA in the germline V gene (reference sequence). CDR3 amino acids: CSARDYVSLERGETQYF. CDR3 DNA sequence: TGCAGTGCTAGAGACTATGTATCCTTAGAGCGGGGAGAGACCCAGTACTTC.

This rearrangement joins TRBV6-1 to TRBJ1-5; 8 bases line up with TRBD1. Germline loops: CDR1 MNHNS, CDR2 SASEGT. The CDR3 sequence is 16 residues long. The V and J ends lost 3 bases and 3 bases, in that order; junction bases with no gene match: 7. The CDR3 is CASSDRRTGPNQPQHF. The CDR3 DNA reads TGTGCCAGCAGTGATAGGCGGACAGGGCCCAATCAGCCCCAGCATTTT.

There are many counts of this clonotype. This chain links TRBV10-3 with TRBJ2-3, with TRBD2 matching 9 bases. The germline V gene has CDR1 ENHRY and CDR2 SYGVKD. With 4 bases clipped from V and 4 bases from J, the junction kept 6 bases outside the gene matches. This CDR3 is built from 15 residues. CDR3 region: CAISGGGGGSDTQYF. The CDR3 coding sequence is TGTGCCATCAGTGGGGGCGGGGGGGGATCAGATACGCAGTATTTT.

This clonotype was seen at least ten times. The V gene is TRBV5-1, the J gene TRBJ2-7; D perhaps matches TRBD1 (6 bases). The germline CDR1 and CDR2 sequences are SGHRS and YFSETQ. The V end lost 5 bases, the J end lost 0 bases, and 12 bases lay between the germline ends. The CDR3 runs 14 residues. CDR3 in amino acids: CASRQGGDSYEQYF. The CDR3 DNA is TGCGCCAGCAGACAGGGTGGGGACTCCTACGAGCAGTACTTC.

This clonotype was counted once. At one boundary the junction diverges from the germline segment, which might be a read error. The rearrangement uses TRBV19 and TRBJ2-1; 7 bases map to TRBD2. Per the germline V gene, CDR1 is LNHDA and CDR2 is SQIVND (reference sequence). The CDR3 has 15 amino acids. The CDR3 DNA reads as TGTGCCAGTAACGACCGGCGGGAGTCTCGGATTGAGCGGTTCTTC. It encodes CASNDRRESRIERFF.